Below, one TCR beta chain is given with its context. Its specificity is not known. These data are taken from a study of shared clonotypes between healthy human individuals. Study information: Participating donors consisted of two women and a few men aged 18 to 49. General study results and limits: The study's rarefaction showed incomplete sorted-subset sequencing despite large depth.

CDR3 size: 15 residues. Germline values: CDR1 SGHRS, CDR2 YFSETQ. V lost 3 bases to trimming and J lost 0 bases; unmatched junction nucleotides: 4. The assay was immunoSEQ multiplex PCR, and TCRdb's table has in-frame clones only and misses some. The data hold 2 million to 2.5 million clones, with approximately 94% observed a single time. This clonotype originated in a man aged 18 to 30 in good health. Some clones in this sample may be carry-over from other donors' samples. The rearrangement links TRBV5-1 to TRBJ2-5; TRBD1 aligns across 8 bases. The specimen sequenced was naive CD4+ T cells from PBMCs. Subset meaning: CD45RA+ positively selected. CDR3 coding DNA: TGCGCCAGCAGCTGGATGGACAGGGACCAAGAGACCCAGTACTTC. It is translated as CASSWMDRDQETQYF.